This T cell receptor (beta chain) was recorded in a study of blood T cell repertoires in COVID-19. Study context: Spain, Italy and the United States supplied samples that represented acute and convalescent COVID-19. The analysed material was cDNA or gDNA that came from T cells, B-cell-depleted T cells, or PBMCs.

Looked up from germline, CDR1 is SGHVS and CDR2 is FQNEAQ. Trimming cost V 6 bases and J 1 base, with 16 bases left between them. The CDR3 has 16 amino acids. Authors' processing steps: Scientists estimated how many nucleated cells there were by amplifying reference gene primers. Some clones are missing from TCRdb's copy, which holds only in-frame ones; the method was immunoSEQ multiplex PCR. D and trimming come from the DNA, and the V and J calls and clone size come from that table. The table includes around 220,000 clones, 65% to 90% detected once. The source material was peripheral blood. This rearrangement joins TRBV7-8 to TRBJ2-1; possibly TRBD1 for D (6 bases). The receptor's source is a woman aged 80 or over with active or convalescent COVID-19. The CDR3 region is CASSRQELLSYNEQFF. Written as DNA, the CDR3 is TGTGCCAGCAGTCGACAGGAATTACTTTCCTACAATGAGCAGTTCTTC. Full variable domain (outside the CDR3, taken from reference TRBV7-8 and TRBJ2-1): GAGVSQSPRYKVAKRGQDVALRCDPISGHVSLFWYQQALGQGPEFLTYFQNEAQLDKSGLPSDRFFAERPEGSVSTLKIQRTQQEDSAVYLCASSRQELLSYNEQFFGPGTRLTVL.